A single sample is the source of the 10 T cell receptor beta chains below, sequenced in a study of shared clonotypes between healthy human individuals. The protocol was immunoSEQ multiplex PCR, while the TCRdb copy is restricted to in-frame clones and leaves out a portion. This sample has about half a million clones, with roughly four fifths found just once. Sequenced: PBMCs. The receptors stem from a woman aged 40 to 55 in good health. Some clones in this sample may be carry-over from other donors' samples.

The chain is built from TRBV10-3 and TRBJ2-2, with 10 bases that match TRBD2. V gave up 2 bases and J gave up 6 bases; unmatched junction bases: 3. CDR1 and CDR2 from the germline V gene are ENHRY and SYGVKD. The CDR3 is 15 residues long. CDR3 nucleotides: TGTGCCATCAGTGAGGCTAGCGGGAGCTCCGGGGAGCTGTTTTTT. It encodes CAISEASGSSGELFF.

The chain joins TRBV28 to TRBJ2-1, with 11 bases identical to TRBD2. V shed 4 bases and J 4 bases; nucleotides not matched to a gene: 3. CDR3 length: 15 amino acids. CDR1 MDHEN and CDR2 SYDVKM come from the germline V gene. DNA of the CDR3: TGTGCCAGCAGTTCCCTAGCGGGAGGTTACAATGAGCAGTTCTTC. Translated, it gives CASSSLAGGYNEQFF.

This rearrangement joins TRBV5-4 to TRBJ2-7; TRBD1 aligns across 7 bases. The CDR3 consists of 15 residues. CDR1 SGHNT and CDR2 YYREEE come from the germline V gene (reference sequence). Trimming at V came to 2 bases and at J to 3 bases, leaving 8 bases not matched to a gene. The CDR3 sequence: CASSFGDSTYYEQYF. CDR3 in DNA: TGTGCCAGCAGCTTCGGGGACAGTACTTACTACGAGCAGTACTTC.

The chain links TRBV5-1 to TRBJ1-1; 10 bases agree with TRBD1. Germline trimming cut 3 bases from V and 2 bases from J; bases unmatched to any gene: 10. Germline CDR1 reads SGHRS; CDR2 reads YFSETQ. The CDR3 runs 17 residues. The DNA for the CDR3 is TGCGCCAGCAGCTCACCCGGGACAGGGGCCACCAACACTGAAGCTTTCTTT. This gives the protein CASSSPGTGATNTEAFF.

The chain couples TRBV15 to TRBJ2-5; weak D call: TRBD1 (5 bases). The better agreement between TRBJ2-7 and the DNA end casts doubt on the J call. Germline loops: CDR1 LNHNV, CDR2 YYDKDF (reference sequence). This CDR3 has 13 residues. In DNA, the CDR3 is TGTGCCACCAGCACAGGGTTGGGGTACGAGCAGTACTTC. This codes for CATSTGLGYEQYF.

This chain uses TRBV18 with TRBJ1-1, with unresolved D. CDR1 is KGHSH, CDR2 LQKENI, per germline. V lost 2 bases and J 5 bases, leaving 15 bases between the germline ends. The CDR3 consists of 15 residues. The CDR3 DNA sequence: TGTGCCAGCTCACCAAGGGAGATCGCCGCTACTGAAGCTTTCTTT. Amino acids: CASSPREIAATEAFF.

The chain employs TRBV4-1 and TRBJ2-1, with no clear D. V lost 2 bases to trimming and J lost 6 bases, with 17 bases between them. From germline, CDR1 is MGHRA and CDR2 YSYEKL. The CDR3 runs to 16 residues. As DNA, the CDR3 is TGCGCCAGCAGCCAACTGAGCCTAGTTTTCGGCAATGAGCAGTTCTTC. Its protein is CASSQLSLVFGNEQFF.

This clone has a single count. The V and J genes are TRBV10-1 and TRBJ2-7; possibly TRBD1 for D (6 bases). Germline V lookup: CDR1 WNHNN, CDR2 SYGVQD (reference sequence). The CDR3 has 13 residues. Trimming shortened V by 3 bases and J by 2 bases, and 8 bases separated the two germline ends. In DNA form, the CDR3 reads TGCGCCAGCAGTGAAGGGACACCCTACGAGCAGTACTTC. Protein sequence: CASSEGTPYEQYF.

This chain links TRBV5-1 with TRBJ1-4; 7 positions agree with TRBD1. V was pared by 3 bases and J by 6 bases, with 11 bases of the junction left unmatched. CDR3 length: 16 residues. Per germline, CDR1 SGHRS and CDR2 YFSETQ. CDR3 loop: CASSWRDSRADEKLFF. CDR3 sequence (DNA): TGCGCCAGCAGCTGGAGGGACAGTAGAGCAGATGAAAAACTGTTTTTT.

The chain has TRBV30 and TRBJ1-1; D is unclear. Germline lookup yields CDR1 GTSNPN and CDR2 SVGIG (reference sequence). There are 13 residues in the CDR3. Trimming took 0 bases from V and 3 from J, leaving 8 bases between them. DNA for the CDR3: TGTGCCTGGAGTGTAGGGCCTTACACTGAAGCTTTCTTT. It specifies CAWSVGPYTEAFF.